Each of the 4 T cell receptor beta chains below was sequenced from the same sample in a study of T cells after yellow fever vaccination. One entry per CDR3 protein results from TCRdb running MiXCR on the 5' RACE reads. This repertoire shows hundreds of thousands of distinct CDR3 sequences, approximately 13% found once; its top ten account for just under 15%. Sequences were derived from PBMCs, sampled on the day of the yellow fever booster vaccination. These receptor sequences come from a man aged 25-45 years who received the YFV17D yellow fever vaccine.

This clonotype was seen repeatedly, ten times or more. CDR3 in DNA: TGTGCCAGCAGTCCCCCCCCTGATACAGTAAACTACGAGCAGTACTTC. It translates to CASSPPPDTVNYEQYF. This chain joins TRBV7-8 and TRBJ2-7, with D unclear. From germline, CDR1 is SGHVS and CDR2 FQNEAQ. This CDR3 is built from 16 residues. V lost 6 bases and J lost 3, with 21 bases in between. Full variable domain (rest looked up from reference TRBV7-8 and TRBJ2-7): GAGVSQSPRYKVAKRGQDVALRCDPISGHVSLFWYQQALGQGPEFLTYFQNEAQLDKSGLPSDRFFAERPEGSVSTLKIQRTQQEDSAVYLCASSPPPDTVNYEQYFGPGTRLTVT.

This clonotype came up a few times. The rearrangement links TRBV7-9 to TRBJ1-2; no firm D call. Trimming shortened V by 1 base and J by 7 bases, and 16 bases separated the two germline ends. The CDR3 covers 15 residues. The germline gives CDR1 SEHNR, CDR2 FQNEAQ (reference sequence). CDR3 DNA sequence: TGTGCCAGCAGCTTAGGTGGCTATCTCCCGGTTGGCTACACCTTC. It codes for CASSLGGYLPVGYTF. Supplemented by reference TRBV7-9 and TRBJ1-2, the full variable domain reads DTGVSQNPRHKITKRGQNVTFRCDPISEHNRLYWYRQTLGQGPEFLTYFQNEAQLEKSRLLSDRFSAERPKGSFSTLEIQRTEQGDSAMYLCASSLGGYLPVGYTFGSGTRLTVV.

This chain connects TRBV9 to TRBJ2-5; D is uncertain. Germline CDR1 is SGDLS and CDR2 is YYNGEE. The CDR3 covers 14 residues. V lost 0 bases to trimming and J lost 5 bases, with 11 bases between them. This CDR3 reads CASSVDSPGETQYF. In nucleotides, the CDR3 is TGTGCCAGCAGCGTAGATTCCCCCGGGGAGACCCAGTACTTC.

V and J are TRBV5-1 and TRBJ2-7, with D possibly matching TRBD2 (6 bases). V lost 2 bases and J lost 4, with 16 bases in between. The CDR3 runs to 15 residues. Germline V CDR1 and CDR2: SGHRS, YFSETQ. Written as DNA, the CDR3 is TGCGCCAGCAGCTTATCCGGGACTTTTTATTACGAGCAGTACTTC. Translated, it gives CASSLSGTFYYEQYF.